The 21 T cell receptor beta chains below come from one sample, sequenced in a study of molecular identifiers for immune sequencing clone quantification. A single record per CDR3 protein comes from TCRdb applying MiXCR to the PCR reads. The sample holds fewer than 100,000 distinct CDR3 sequences, 21% seen once. Material for sequencing was naive CD8+ T cells from blood, with Jurkat cell RNA spiked in. Indicated subset: FACS-sorted CD8+CD4-CCR7+CD45RA+ naive T cells. These receptors were collected from a human donor in good health. Some libraries in this study had Jurkat cell RNA spiked in.

CDR3 nucleotides: TGTGCCAGTAGTCTTCGCGGGGGTGGCCCCTACAATGAGCAGTTCTTC. It specifies CASSLRGGGPYNEQFF. The genes are TRBV19 and TRBJ2-1; TRBD2 matches 7 bases. The CDR3 spans 16 residues. After removal of 5 bases from V and 2 bases from J, the junction contained 9 bases not matched to a gene. Germline V gene data show CDR1 as LNHDA and CDR2 as SQIVND (reference sequence). The full variable domain, completed using reference TRBV19 and TRBJ2-1, is DGGITQSPKYLFRKEGQNVTLSCEQNLNHDAMYWYRQDPGQGLRLIYYSQIVNDFQKGDIAEGYSVSREKKESFPLTVTSAQKNPTAFYLCASSLRGGGPYNEQFFGPGTRLTVL.

The gene calls are TRBV28 and TRBJ2-7, with unresolved D. CDR3 size: 14 residues. V lost 3 bases and J 0 bases, leaving 9 bases between the germline ends. CDR1 MDHEN and CDR2 SYDVKM come from the germline V gene. The CDR3 loop is CASSFSDYSYEQYF. CDR3 bases: TGTGCCAGCAGTTTTTCGGATTACTCCTACGAGCAGTACTTC.

This clonotype was observed at least ten times. The rearrangement joins TRBV5-3 to TRBJ1-5; TRBD1 matches 8 bases. TRBV5-3 is assigned to the ORF class and has an uncertain function. The CDR3 sequence is 15 residues long. The V and J ends lost 4 bases and 3 bases, in that order; junction bases with no gene match: 6. The CDR3 reads CARSRTGWLNQPQHF. The CDR3 coding sequence is TGTGCCAGAAGCCGGACAGGGTGGCTCAATCAGCCCCAGCATTTT.

The rearrangement uses TRBV19 and TRBJ1-1; D remains unclear. V was shortened by 4 bases and J by 1 base, with 10 bases between the two germline ends. The CDR3 contains 14 residues. Looked up from germline, CDR1 is LNHDA and CDR2 is SQIVND (reference sequence). CDR3: CASSSAGWNTEAFF. The CDR3, as DNA: TGTGCCAGTAGTAGTGCGGGGTGGAACACTGAAGCTTTCTTT.

In its sample, this clonotype was seen many times. The CDR3 DNA reads TGTGCCAGCAGCCCTGATAGGAGCACAGATACGCAGTATTTT. Encoded protein: CASSPDRSTDTQYF. The J gene is TRBJ2-3, the V gene TRBV5-6; unclear D gene. With 4 bases removed from V and 0 bases from J, the gap between germline ends came to 9 bases. Germline V gene sequence: CDR1 SGHDT, CDR2 YYEEEE. This CDR3 has 14 amino acids.

This clonotype was picked up one time. A much larger clone differs by one base, so this may be a read error. The rearrangement links TRBV7-9 to TRBJ2-2; TRBD2 matches at 11 bases. The CDR3 contains 16 residues. Looked up from germline, CDR1 is SEHNR and CDR2 is FQNEAQ (reference sequence). The CDR3: CASSNGLAGPTGELVF. The CDR3 region has the DNA TGTGCCAGCAGCAATGGACTAGCGGGTCCCACCGGGGAGCTGGTTTTT.

For this clonotype: This sequence may be a read error, since a much larger clone differs from it by one base. The chain employs TRBV5-3 and TRBJ1-1; D is unclear. TRBV5-3 is recorded as an ORF, its role being uncertain. The CDR3 is 15 amino acids. The CDR3: CASSLERRSNTGAFF. The CDR3 bases are TGTGCCAGCAGCTTGGAAAGGCGCTCGAACACTGGAGCTTTCTTT.

This clonotype was detected many times. This chain connects TRBV7-9 to TRBJ1-1; a weak D match, TRBD1 (5 bases). The CDR3 has 13 amino acids. From germline, CDR1 is SEHNR and CDR2 FQNEAQ (reference sequence). Trimming shortened V by 5 bases and J by 4 bases, and 11 bases separated the two germline ends. The CDR3: CASSPNRGTEAFF. In nucleotides, the CDR3 is TGTGCCAGCAGCCCGAATAGGGGCACTGAAGCTTTCTTT. The full variable domain, in which reference TRBV7-9 and TRBJ1-1 provide the parts outside the CDR3, is DTGVSQNPRHKITKRGQNVTFRCDPISEHNRLYWYRQTLGQGPEFLTYFQNEAQLEKSRLLSDRFSAERPKGSFSTLEIQRTEQGDSAMYLCASSPNRGTEAFFGQGTRLTVV.

The chain carries TRBV6-5 and TRBJ2-1; 9 bases are a match to TRBD2. Unmatched junction bases numbered 2, after V lost 2 bases and J lost 3 bases. Looked up from germline, CDR1 is MNHEY and CDR2 is SVGAGI. This CDR3 has 15 amino acids. The CDR3 DNA is TGTGCCAGCAGTTACCTAGCGGGGCACTACAATGAGCAGTTCTTC. It encodes CASSYLAGHYNEQFF.

The sample holds many counts of this clonotype. The chain uses TRBV13 and TRBJ2-2; D gene unclear. Per the germline V gene, CDR1 is PRHDT and CDR2 is FYEKMQ (reference sequence). This CDR3 is 14 amino acids long. Trimming left V 0 bases short and J 4 bases short, with 6 bases between. The CDR3 is CASSLGGATGELFF. The DNA for the CDR3 is TGTGCCAGCAGCTTAGGAGGAGCCACCGGGGAGCTGTTTTTT.

This clonotype has a handful of counts. The genes are TRBV4-3 and TRBJ1-1; perhaps TRBD1 as D (5 bases). CDR3 size: 14 residues. Deletions cut 3 bases from V and 7 bases from J, with 15 bases between. Germline values: CDR1 LGHNA, CDR2 YSLEER. The CDR3: CASSQRLGVFEAFF. CDR3 coding DNA: TGCGCCAGCAGCCAGAGATTAGGGGTTTTTGAAGCTTTCTTT.

The V gene is TRBV20-1, the J gene TRBJ2-7; no firm D call. This CDR3 has 18 amino acids. V was shortened by 0 bases and J by 0 bases, with 21 bases between the two germline ends. CDR1 and CDR2 from the germline V gene are DFQATT and SNEGSKA (reference sequence). The CDR3, as DNA: TGCAGTGCTAGAGATGCTGTTCTAGTGGGTTTAAGCTCCTACGAGCAGTACTTC. This translates into CSARDAVLVGLSSYEQYF.

This clonotype was counted ten times or more. V usage is TRBV4-2 and J usage is TRBJ2-7, with 14 bases matching TRBD2. This CDR3 has 16 amino acids. The germline V gene has CDR1 LGHNA and CDR2 YNFKEQ. The trim removed 1 base at V and 3 bases at J, leaving 2 bases unmatched. The CDR3 sequence: CASSQAGTSGSYEQYF. The CDR3 coding sequence is TGTGCCAGCAGCCAAGCCGGGACTAGCGGGAGCTACGAGCAGTACTTC.

This clonotype was detected many times. The CDR3 loop is CASSAGQGPTEAFF. CDR3 in DNA: TGTGCCAGCAGTGCAGGGCAGGGGCCCACTGAAGCTTTCTTT. The V and J genes are TRBV2 and TRBJ1-1; a possible D gene is TRBD1 (6 bases). Germline values: CDR1 SNHLY, CDR2 FYNNEI. The CDR3 runs 14 residues. V dropped 4 bases and J dropped 4 bases, with 13 bases sitting between them.

Notes on this clonotype: A much bigger clone sits one base away, suggesting this may be a read error. CDR3 residues: CASSAGLGTQYF. The CDR3 nucleotides are TGTGCCAGCAGCGCAGGACTAGGTACGCAGTATTTT. J is TRBJ2-3 and V is TRBV7-2; 7 nucleotides align to TRBD2. This CDR3 is built from 12 residues. V was clipped by 5 bases and J by 8 bases; unmatched bases: 4. The germline gives CDR1 SGHTA, CDR2 FQGNSA.

V is TRBV12-3 or TRBV12-4 and J is TRBJ2-5; D uncertain. Trimming left V 6 bases short and J 7 bases short, with 15 bases between. The CDR3 covers 13 residues. CDR3 residues: CASSPGSRRTQYF. In nucleotides, the CDR3 is TGTGCCAGCAGCCCGGGCAGCCGGAGGACCCAGTACTTC.

This clonotype was recorded at least ten times. The rearrangement links TRBV13 to TRBJ2-5; a possible D gene is TRBD2 (6 bases). The germline gives CDR1 PRHDT, CDR2 FYEKMQ (reference sequence). Trimming shortened V by 5 bases and J by 0 bases, and 16 bases separated the two germline ends. The CDR3 extends over 16 amino acids. The CDR3 loop reads CASSHSGEQYQETQYF. In DNA, the CDR3 is TGTGCCAGCAGCCATAGCGGTGAACAGTACCAAGAGACCCAGTACTTC.

This clonotype was observed at least ten times. V usage is TRBV7-9 and J usage is TRBJ1-4; 7 bases match TRBD1. CDR1 is SEHNR and CDR2 is FQNEAQ in the germline V gene (reference sequence). Trimming cost V 6 bases and J 5 bases; bases outside gene matches: 6. There are 14 residues in the CDR3. The CDR3, as DNA: TGTGCCAGCAGGACCGGACAGGAAAATGAAAAACTGTTTTTT. It yields the protein CASRTGQENEKLFF. The variable domain in full, completed from reference TRBV7-9 and TRBJ1-4, reads DTGVSQNPRHKITKRGQNVTFRCDPISEHNRLYWYRQTLGQGPEFLTYFQNEAQLEKSRLLSDRFSAERPKGSFSTLEIQRTEQGDSAMYLCASRTGQENEKLFFGSGTQLSVL.

This clonotype has a count of ten or more. J is TRBJ1-5 and V is TRBV28; D gene ambiguous. Germline CDR1 MDHEN, CDR2 SYDVKM. This CDR3 region has 15 residues. V shed 3 bases and J shed 2 bases, with 11 bases lying between them. The CDR3 here is CASSLGMQGNQPQHF. Here the CDR3 DNA reads TGTGCCAGCAGTTTGGGGATGCAGGGCAATCAGCCCCAGCATTTT.

In its sample, this clonotype was seen many times. The chain carries TRBV4-2 and TRBJ2-2; D gene ambiguous. CDR3 length: 14 residues. Per germline, CDR1 LGHNA and CDR2 YNFKEQ. The ends were cut back, 4 bases at V and 6 bases at J, with 12 bases in the middle. CDR3 coding DNA: TGTGCCAGCAGCCCACCAGGTTTAGCCGGGGAGCTGTTTTTT. As protein: CASSPPGLAGELFF.

As for this clonotype: One base away lies a much larger clone, so this may be a sequencing read error. The chain joins TRBV6-1 to TRBJ2-7, with D possibly TRBD2 on 5 matching bases. CDR1 is MNHNS, CDR2 SASEGT, per germline. V was clipped by 1 base and J by 2 bases, with 15 bases between them. CDR3 length equals 16 residues. CDR3 sequence reads: CASSEDRRARPYEQYF. CDR3 coding DNA: TGTGCCAGCAGTGAAGATCGGCGGGCGAGACCCTACGAGCAGTACTTC.